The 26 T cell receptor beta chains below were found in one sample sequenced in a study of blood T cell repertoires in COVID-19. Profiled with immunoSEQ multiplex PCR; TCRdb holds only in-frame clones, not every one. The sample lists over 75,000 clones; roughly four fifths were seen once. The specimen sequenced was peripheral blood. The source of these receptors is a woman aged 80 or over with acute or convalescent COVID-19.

DNA of the CDR3: TGTGCCACCAGCAGAGATTTGGCGGAGGGGGAGCTGTTTTTT. Translation gives CATSRDLAEGELFF. The chain has TRBV15 and TRBJ2-2; unclear D gene. V was shortened by 0 bases and J by 8 bases, with 10 bases between the two germline ends. The CDR3 contains 14 residues. Germline V lookup: CDR1 LNHNV, CDR2 YYDKDF (reference sequence).

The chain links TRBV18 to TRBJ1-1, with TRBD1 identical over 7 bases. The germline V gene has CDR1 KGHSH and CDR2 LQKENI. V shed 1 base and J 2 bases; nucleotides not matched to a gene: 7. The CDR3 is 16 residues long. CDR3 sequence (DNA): TGTGCCAGCTCACCACAGACAGGGATGCCAAACACTGAAGCTTTCTTT. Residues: CASSPQTGMPNTEAFF.

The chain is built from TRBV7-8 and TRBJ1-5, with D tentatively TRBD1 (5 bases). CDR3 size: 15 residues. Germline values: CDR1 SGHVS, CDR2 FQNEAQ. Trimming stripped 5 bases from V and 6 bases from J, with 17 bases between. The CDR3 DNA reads TGTGCCAGCAGCCTAGGGTCGCAGGGATCTCAGCCCCAGCATTTT. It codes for CASSLGSQGSQPQHF.

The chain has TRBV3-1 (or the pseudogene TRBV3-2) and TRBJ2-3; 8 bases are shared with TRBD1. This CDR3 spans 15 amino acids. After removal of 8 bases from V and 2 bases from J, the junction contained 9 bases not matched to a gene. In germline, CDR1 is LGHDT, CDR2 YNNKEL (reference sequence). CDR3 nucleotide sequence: TGTGCCAGCCACCATGGACAGGGATTCACAGATACGCAGTATTTT. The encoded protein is CASHHGQGFTDTQYF.

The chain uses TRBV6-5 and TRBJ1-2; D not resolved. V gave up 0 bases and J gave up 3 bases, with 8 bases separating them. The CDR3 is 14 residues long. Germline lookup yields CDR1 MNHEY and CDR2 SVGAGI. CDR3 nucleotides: TGTGCCAGCAGTTACTCGGCAGGTGACTATGGCTACACCTTC. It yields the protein CASSYSAGDYGYTF.

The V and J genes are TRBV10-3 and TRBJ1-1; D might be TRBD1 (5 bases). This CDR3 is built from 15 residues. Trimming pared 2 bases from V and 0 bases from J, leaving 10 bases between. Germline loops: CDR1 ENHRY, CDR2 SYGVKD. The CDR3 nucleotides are TGTGCCATCAGTGAGACGCGACAGATGAACACTGAAGCTTTCTTT. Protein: CAISETRQMNTEAFF.

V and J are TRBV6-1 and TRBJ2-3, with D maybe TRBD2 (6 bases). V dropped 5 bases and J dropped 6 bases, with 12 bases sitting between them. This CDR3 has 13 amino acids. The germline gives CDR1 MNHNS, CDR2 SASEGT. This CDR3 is CASSYTGLDTQYF. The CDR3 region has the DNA TGTGCCAGCAGTTATACGGGACTGGATACGCAGTATTTT.

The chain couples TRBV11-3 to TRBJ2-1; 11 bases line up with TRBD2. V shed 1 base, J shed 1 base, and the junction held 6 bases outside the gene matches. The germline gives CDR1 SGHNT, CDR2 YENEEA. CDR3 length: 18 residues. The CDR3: CASSLASLAGGSYNEQFF. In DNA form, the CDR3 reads TGTGCCAGCAGCTTAGCCTCTCTAGCGGGAGGTTCCTACAATGAGCAGTTCTTC.

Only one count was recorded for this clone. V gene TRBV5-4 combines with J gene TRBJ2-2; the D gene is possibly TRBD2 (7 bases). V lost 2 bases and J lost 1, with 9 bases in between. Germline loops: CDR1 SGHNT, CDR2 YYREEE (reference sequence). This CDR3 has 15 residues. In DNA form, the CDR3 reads TGTGCCAGCAGCTTAGGGGGGGAGAACACCGGGGAGCTGTTTTTT. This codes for CASSLGGENTGELFF.

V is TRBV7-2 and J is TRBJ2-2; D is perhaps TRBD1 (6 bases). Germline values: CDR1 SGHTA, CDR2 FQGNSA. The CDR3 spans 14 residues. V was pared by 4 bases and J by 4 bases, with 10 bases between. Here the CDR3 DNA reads TGTGCCAGCAGCTCACAGGGTAGCACCGGGGAGCTGTTTTTT. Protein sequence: CASSSQGSTGELFF.

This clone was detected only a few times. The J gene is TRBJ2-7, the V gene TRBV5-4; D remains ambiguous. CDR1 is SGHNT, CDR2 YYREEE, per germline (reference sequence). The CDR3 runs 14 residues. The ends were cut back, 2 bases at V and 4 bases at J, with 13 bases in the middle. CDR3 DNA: TGTGCCAGCAGCTTCCAAGGCGGCTCATACGAGCAGTACTTC. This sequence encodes CASSFQGGSYEQYF.

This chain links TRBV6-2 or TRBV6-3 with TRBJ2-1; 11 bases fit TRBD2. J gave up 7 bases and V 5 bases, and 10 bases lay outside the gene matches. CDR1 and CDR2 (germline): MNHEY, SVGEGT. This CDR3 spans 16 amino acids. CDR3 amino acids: CASSATSGGGLNEQFF. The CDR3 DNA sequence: TGTGCCAGCAGTGCCACTAGCGGGGGCGGCCTAAATGAGCAGTTCTTC.

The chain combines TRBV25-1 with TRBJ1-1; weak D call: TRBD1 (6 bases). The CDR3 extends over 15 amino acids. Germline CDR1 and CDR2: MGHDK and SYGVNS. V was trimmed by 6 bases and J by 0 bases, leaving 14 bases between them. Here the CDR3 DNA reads TGTGCCAGCAGGGACAGACAATACTTGAACACTGAAGCTTTCTTT. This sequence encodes CASRDRQYLNTEAFF.

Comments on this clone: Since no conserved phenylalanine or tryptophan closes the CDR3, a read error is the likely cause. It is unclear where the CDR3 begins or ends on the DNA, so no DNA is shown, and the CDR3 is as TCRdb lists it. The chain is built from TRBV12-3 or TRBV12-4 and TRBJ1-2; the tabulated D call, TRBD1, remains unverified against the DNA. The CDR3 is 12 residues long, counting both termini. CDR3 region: CASSPGHSGATL.

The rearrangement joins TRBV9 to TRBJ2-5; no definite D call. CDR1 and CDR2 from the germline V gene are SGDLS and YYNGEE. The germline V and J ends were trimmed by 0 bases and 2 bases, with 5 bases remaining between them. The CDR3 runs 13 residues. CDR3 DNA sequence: TGTGCCAGCAGCGTAGGCGGACAAGAGACCCAGTACTTC. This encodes CASSVGGQETQYF.

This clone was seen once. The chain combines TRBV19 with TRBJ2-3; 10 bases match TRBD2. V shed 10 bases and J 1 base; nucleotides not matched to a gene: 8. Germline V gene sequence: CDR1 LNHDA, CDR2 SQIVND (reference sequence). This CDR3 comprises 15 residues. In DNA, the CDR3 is TGTGCCACCGAATTAGGACTAGCGGGCACAGATACGCAGTATTTT. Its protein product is CATELGLAGTDTQYF.

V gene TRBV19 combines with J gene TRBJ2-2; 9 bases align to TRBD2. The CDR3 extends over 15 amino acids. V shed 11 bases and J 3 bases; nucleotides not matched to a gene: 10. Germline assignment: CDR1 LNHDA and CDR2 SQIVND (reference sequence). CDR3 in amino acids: CALSEREDYTGELFF. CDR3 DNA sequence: TGTGCCCTTAGCGAGCGGGAGGACTACACCGGGGAGCTGTTTTTT.

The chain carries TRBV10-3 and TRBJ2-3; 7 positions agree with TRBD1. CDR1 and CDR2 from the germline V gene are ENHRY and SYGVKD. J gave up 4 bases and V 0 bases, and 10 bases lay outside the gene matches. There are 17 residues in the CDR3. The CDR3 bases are TGTGCCATCAGTGAGTCCCGCAGGGGGTCCGTGGCAGATACGCAGTATTTT. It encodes CAISESRRGSVADTQYF.

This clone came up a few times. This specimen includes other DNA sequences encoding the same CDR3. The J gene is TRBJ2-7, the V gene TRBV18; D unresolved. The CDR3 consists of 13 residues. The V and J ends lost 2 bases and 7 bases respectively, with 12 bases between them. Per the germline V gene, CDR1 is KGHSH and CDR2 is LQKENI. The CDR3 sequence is CASSPRGLEEQYF. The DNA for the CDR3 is TGTGCCAGCTCACCAAGAGGTCTAGAGGAGCAGTACTTC. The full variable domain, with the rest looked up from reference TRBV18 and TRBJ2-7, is NAGVMQNPRHLVRRRGQEARLRCSPMKGHSHVYWYRQLPEEGLKFMVYLQKENIIDESGMPKERFSAEFPKEGPSILRIQQVVRGDSAAYFCASSPRGLEEQYFGPGTRLTVT.

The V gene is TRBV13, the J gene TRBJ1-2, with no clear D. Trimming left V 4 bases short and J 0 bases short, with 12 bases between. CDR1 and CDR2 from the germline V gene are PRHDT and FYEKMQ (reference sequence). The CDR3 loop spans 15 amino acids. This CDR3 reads CASSSYPNSNYGYTF. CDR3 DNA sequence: TGTGCCAGCAGCTCCTATCCCAATTCTAACTATGGCTACACCTTC. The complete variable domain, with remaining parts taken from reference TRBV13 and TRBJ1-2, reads AAGVIQSPRHLIKEKRETATLKCYPIPRHDTVYWYQQGPGQDPQFLISFYEKMQSDKGSIPDRFSAQQFSDYHSELNMSSLELGDSALYFCASSSYPNSNYGYTFGSGTRLTVV.

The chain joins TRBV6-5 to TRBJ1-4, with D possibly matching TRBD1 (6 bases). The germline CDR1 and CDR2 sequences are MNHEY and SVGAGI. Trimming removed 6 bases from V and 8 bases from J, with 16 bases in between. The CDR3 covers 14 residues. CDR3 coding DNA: TGTGCCAGCAGCCTACAGGGCGGCCGGGAAAAACTGTTTTTT. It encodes CASSLQGGREKLFF.

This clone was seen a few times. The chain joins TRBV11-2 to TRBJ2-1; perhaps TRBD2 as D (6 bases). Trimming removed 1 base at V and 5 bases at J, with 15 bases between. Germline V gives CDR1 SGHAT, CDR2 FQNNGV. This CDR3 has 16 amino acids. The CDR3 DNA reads TGTGCCAGCAGCTTAGGTTTCACGGGAGCCGACAATGAGCAGTTCTTC. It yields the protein CASSLGFTGADNEQFF.

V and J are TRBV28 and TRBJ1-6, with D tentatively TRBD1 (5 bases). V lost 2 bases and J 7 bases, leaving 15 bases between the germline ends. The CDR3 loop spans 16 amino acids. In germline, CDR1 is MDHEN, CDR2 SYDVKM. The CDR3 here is CASSLNRRAGNSPLHF. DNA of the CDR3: TGTGCCAGCAGTTTAAATCGCAGGGCAGGGAATTCACCCCTCCACTTT.

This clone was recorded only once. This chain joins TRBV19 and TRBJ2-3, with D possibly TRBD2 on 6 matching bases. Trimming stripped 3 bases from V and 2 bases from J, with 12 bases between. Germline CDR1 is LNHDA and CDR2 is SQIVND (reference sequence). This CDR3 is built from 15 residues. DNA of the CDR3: TGTGCCAGTAGTATTGGTAGCGGTTACACAGATACGCAGTATTTT. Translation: CASSIGSGYTDTQYF.

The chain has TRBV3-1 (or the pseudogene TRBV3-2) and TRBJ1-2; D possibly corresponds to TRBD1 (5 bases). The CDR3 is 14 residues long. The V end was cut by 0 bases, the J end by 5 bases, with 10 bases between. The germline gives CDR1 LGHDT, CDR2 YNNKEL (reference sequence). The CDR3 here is CASSQEGAGYGYTF. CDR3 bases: TGTGCCAGCAGCCAAGAAGGGGCAGGTTATGGCTACACCTTC.

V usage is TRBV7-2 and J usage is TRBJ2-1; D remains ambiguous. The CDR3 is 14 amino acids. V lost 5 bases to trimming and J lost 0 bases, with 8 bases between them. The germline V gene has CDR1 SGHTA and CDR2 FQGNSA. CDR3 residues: CASSPPSSYNEQFF. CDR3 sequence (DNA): TGTGCCAGCAGCCCGCCCAGCTCCTACAATGAGCAGTTCTTC.